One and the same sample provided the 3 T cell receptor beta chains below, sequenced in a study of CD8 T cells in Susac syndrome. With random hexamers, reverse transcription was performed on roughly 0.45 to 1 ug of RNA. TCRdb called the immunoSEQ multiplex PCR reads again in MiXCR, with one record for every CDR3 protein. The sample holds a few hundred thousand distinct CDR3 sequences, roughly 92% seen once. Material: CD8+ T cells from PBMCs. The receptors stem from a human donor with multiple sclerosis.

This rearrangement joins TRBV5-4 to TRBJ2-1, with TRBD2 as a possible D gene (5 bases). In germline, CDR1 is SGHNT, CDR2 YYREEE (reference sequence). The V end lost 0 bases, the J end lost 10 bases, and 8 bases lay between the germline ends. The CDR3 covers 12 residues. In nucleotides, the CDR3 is TGTGCCAGCAGCTTGGTGACTATGGAGCAGTTCTTC. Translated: CASSLVTMEQFF. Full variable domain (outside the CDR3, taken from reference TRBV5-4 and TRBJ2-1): ETGVTQSPTHLIKTRGQQVTLRCSSQSGHNTVSWYQQALGQGPQFIFQYYREEENGRGNFPPRFSGLQFPNYSSELNVNALELDDSALYLCASSLVTMEQFFGPGTRLTVL.

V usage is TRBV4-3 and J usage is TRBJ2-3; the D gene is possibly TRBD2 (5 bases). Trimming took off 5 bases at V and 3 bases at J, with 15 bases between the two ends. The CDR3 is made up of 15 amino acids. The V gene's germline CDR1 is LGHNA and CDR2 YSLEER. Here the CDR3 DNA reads TGCGCCAGCAGCGATTATCCCGGGAATACAGATACGCAGTATTTT. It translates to CASSDYPGNTDTQYF.

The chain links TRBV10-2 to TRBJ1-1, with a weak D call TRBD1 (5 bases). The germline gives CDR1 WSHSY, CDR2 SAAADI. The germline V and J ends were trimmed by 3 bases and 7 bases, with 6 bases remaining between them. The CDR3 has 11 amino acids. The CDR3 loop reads CASSDGGEAFF. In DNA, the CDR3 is TGCGCCAGCAGTGACGGGGGTGAAGCTTTCTTT.